Below, 4 T cell receptor beta chains from the same sample are listed, as sequenced in a study of shared clonotypes between healthy human individuals. Produced via immunoSEQ multiplex PCR; TCRdb's table is partial and in-frame only. The table records 2,100,000 or so clones, 90% to 97% of them present only once. The specimen sequenced was naive CD4+ T cells sorted from blood. Subset of the sample: CD45RA+ positively selected. These receptors were taken from a man in his late teens or twenties in good health.

The rearrangement joins TRBV7-8 to TRBJ1-1, with 8 bases fitting TRBD1. CDR1 and CDR2 (germline): SGHVS, FQNEAQ. V lost 4 bases and J lost 8; bases outside the gene matches: 6. There are 13 residues in the CDR3. CDR3 amino acids: CASSSTWTGEAFF. In nucleotides, the CDR3 is TGTGCCAGCAGCTCCACCTGGACAGGGGAAGCTTTCTTT. The variable domain in full, completed from reference TRBV7-8 and TRBJ1-1, reads GAGVSQSPRYKVAKRGQDVALRCDPISGHVSLFWYQQALGQGPEFLTYFQNEAQLDKSGLPSDRFFAERPEGSVSTLKIQRTQQEDSAVYLCASSSTWTGEAFFGQGTRLTVV.

The chain joins TRBV4-1 to TRBJ2-7; D is uncertain. From germline, CDR1 is MGHRA and CDR2 YSYEKL. Trimming removed 1 base at V and 0 bases at J, with 13 bases between. The CDR3 totals 16 residues. CDR3 sequence reads: CASSQAAARSSYEQYF. CDR3 coding DNA: TGCGCCAGCAGCCAAGCGGCAGCTAGGAGCTCCTACGAGCAGTACTTC.

Points on this clone: The sample carries other DNA sequences with the same CDR3. This chain links TRBV6-1 with TRBJ2-7, with D unresolved. The CDR3 sequence is 15 residues long. Germline V gene lookup returns CDR1 MNHNS and CDR2 SASEGT. V was cut by 6 bases and J by 7 bases, with 22 bases left in between. Here the CDR3 DNA reads TGTGCCAGCAGACAAGACACACAATCCTCTCGGGAGCAGTACTTC. This encodes CASRQDTQSSREQYF.

This chain connects TRBV13 to TRBJ2-1; 10 bases fit TRBD1. The germline gives CDR1 PRHDT, CDR2 FYEKMQ (reference sequence). V lost 5 bases to trimming and J lost 5 bases; unmatched junction nucleotides: 9. The CDR3 contains 16 residues. This CDR3 reads CASSPADRGLDNEQFF. CDR3 nucleotide sequence: TGTGCCAGCAGCCCGGCGGACAGGGGGTTGGACAATGAGCAGTTCTTC.